The TCR beta chain under discussion was sequenced for a study of cytomegalovirus exposure and HLA in healthy donors (dated by TCRdb to about 2017). The study in broad terms: An earlier analysis of approximately 640 of the donors reported approximately 290 Gb of sequence data and some 120 million unique TCR beta sequences from 150 million to 200 million T cells. The genetic ancestry cluster associated with self-reported Caucasian donors included 81% of the roughly 410 genotyped donors. A separate validation cohort of about 110 different subjects was used in addition to the approximately 670-subject first cohort. Alongside the repertoire data, information on donor age, sex, ethnicity and CMV serostatus was compiled. On average, 235,054 unique TCR beta nucleotide sequences were sequenced per donor among a few hundred genotyped donors of the cohort, with roughly a sixth of those sequences being non-productive. The study used immunosequencing to profile the T cell repertoires of 666 subjects and linked those repertoires to cytomegalovirus serostatus. Rather than drawing on any new phenotypic data, the later analysis identified candidate immune exposures from TCR beta sequences and the way those sequences occurred across donors. A later analysis re-analyzed previously published TCR beta repertoires from about 600 donors and added high-resolution HLA genotyping to study TCR occurrence patterns. HLA typing covered class I and class II loci at four-digit resolution. To predict cytomegalovirus infection status, the study combined high-throughput TCR immunosequencing, statistical association of individual TCRs with disease status, and machine learning. A later genetic analysis used genome-wide SNP genotypes for about 60% of the roughly 700 donors, treating that subset as a discovery cohort. An earlier analysis of roughly 600 of the donors used high-throughput TCR beta sequencing to judge whether each TCR beta V gene segment behaved as functional or pseudogenic. The study aimed to test whether signatures of past pathogen exposure could be identified by cataloging public T cell receptors. An early release that covered about 600 HLA-typed donors contained around 300 gigabases of sequencing data and some 87 million unique TCR sequences. Every repertoire in the discovery cohort had been generated on one and the same sequencing platform. Typing coverage varied by locus: about 620-640 donors for A, B, C, DRB1 and DQB1; roughly 560 for DQA1; approximately 610 for DPA1; fewer than 480 for DPB1. Roughly five DR-DQ haplotypes were treated as single units for association and clustering because of strong linkage in the cohort. Study-wide findings and limitations: A further reported finding was that TCR beta sequences accurately predicted the HLA-A and HLA-B alleles for most subjects in the first cohort. The sequencing pipeline was judged likely to have produced a cluster of highly shared sequence variants as a technical artifact. In a later analysis, most CMV-associated TCR beta chains were found to appear HLA-restricted, with HLA associations seemingly driven largely by CMV exposure. In a later analysis, HLA-associated TCR beta chains showed more clonal expansion and lower generation probabilities than non-associated chains that were equally common. Assigning TCR associations to individual alleles was difficult when HLA alleles, especially DR and DQ, strongly co-occurred. Correlated functional status among segregating V segments might be attributable to linkage disequilibrium, but an unknown experimental factor could not be ruled out. Most TCR sequences were observed very rarely across donors, whereas some public TCRs were present in many individuals. A later genetic analysis reported fewer N-insertions in productive TCRs among donors in an Asian-associated ancestry cluster than the approximately 700-donor mean. A total of 150 to 200 TCR beta chains were listed by the study as associated with cytomegalovirus. Some IMGT-functional V segments, including TRBV6-2 and TRBV6-3, could not be told apart with the 87-base-pair reads, so those segments were excluded. The authors suggested that the approach could potentially be extended to other disease states and immunological phenotypes. Only TCR beta chains were sequenced in this cohort, and the absence of alpha or paired-chain data limited detectable features. Because HLA typing was missing for some donors at each locus, association tests included only the typed subset. Specific HLA alleles were associated with 15,000 to 20,000 TCR beta sequences at a false discovery rate of 0.05 in a later analysis. An association between a missense DCLRE1C variant and V-gene and J-gene trimming of TCR beta chains was found in a later genetic analysis and replicated in an independent cohort. In both the original and validation cohorts, the classifier was reported to diagnose cytomegalovirus status with high specificity and sensitivity. The earlier analysis of about 600 of the donors excluded roughly 16 rarely observed V segments, including chromosome 9 orphons, because counts were too low. According to a later analysis, parvovirus B19, influenza, CMV and Epstein-Barr virus appeared linked to several top co-occurrence clusters. According to a later analysis, TCR association rates differed among HLA loci, with DRB1 alleles showing the most associated TCRs and HLA-C alleles showing the fewest. In an earlier analysis of a few hundred of the donors, most TCR beta V segments were observed in productive rearrangements about 90% or about 30% of the time, broadly matching IMGT annotations. The presence/absence analyses assumed that sequencing depth was roughly uniform across donors, and that assumption may not be true. CMV serostatus was the only immune exposure information available for the cohort. In vitro tests confirmed that a few of the cytomegalovirus-associated TCR beta chains recognize cytomegalovirus antigens.

A word on this clone: The specificity of this receptor is unknown. The input lacks base qualities; no much larger clone sits a single base away.

The library was built by means of the immunoSEQ multiplex PCR assay. For the multiplex PCR, a mixture combining 60 forward primers for TCR Vbeta segments and 13 reverse primers for TCR Jbeta segments was used. A multiplex PCR assay on genomic DNA amplified the CDR3 region of rearranged TCR beta genes. The Illumina HiSeq System was used to sequence the amplified TCR beta libraries as 87-base-pair reads. In the source study's methods: Across the 600 to 700 repertoires, a later analysis counted roughly 77 million unique TCR beta chains, 9.5 million to 12 million of which were shared by at least two donors. Raw reads were error-corrected and collapsed into unique sequences by a nearest-neighbor algorithm in which closely related sequences were merged to remove PCR and sequencing errors. To assign V, D and J gene segments, CDR3 sequences were aligned to IMGT reference sequences. Each retained sequence needed at least a six-nucleotide match to both a V gene segment and a J gene segment. A rearrangement was called productive if the CDR3 had no stop codons and remained in frame with V and J, and every other rearrangement was called non-productive. CDR3 was defined by IMGT convention, running from the second conserved V-encoded cysteine to the conserved J-encoded phenylalanine. The earlier analysis of 450 to 750 of the donors excluded any sequence lacking an unambiguous match to a single V gene segment. In an earlier analysis of approximately 560 of the donors, a V segment was called functional when productive rearrangements were above 56.7%, and segregating when the standard deviation between donors exceeded 5%. To diagnose cytomegalovirus status from the catalog of TCR beta chain sequences, a statistical classification framework was built. In a later analysis, V and J genes were assigned by comparing TCR nucleotide sequences against IMGT/GENE-DB human TR gene sequences. In a later analysis, CDR3 sequences and most-parsimonious VDJ recombination scenarios were assigned using the TCRdist pipeline. In a later analysis, each TCR beta chain was defined by its CDR3 amino acid sequence together with its V-gene family, and reads lacking a unique V-gene family were excluded. To address suspected cross-contamination and a sequencing artifact, a later analysis removed 592 highly shared, low-generation-probability nucleotide sequences. For each public chain, a later analysis derived a clonal expansion index from normalized ranks of inferred template counts within each repertoire. In a later analysis, generation probabilities were computed using a VDJ recombination model fitted to out-of-frame rearrangements, and the results were checked against IGoR. In a later analysis, TCR-TCR, TCR-HLA and TCR-CMV co-occurrence was scored with hypergeometric tests, and a repertoire-size bias correction was applied to TCR pairs. False discovery rates were estimated in a later analysis by permuting HLA or CMV assignments 20 times. In a later analysis, co-occurring TCRs were grouped with DBSCAN, and TCRdist sequence similarity was added when clustering was performed within HLA-allele-positive subsets. For co-occurrence clustering, repertoires with fewer than 30,000 or more than 120,000 public chains were excluded, along with four or five repertoires with anomalous nucleotide sharing. TCRdb took over this immuneACCESS table, retaining in-frame rearrangements with V and J assigned. Such tables are incomplete; in checked studies, under half of the missing clones stem from an unresolved V gene, and the remainder is unexplained. That table furnishes V, J and clone size, whereas the DNA furnished D and trimming. In all, the sample holds tens of thousands of clones, and roughly 79% of those were seen once. About 1.9% of the sample is taken by the ten largest.

From the cysteine up to the phenylalanine, the CDR3 has a length of 14 residues. Only CDR3 DNA remains: 42 bases, in frame from the first base. Looking up the germline V gene (reference sequence) yields CDR1 SGHKS and CDR2 YYEKEE. Trimming at the junction amounts to 5 bases on V and 7 bases on J, and the germline ends lie 16 bases apart. The cohort consisted of approximately 670 healthy bone marrow donors. Cohort members were all nominally healthy when sampled, although unrecorded immune exposures were likely present. The donor was CMV seronegative and was included in the group of a few hundred seronegative cohort members. Every donor gave a peripheral blood sample, and the peripheral blood mononuclear cells from that sample were used for TCR beta sequencing. Genomic DNA extraction from the blood cell samples was performed with the Qiagen DNeasy Blood Extraction Kit.

Sequencing was performed on PBMCs. Rearrangement joined TRBV5-5 to TRBJ2-1, and possibly TRBD2, on 6 matching bases. The source is a young woman in good health and CMV-seronegative. The CDR3 corresponds to CASSYSGYRNEQFF. The DNA sequence is given as TGTGCCAGCAGTTATAGCGGTTACAGGAATGAGCAGTTCTTC. With the portions outside the CDR3 filled from the reference TRBV5-5 and TRBJ2-1 genes, the complete variable region becomes DAGVTQSPTHLIKTRGQQVTLRCSPISGHKSVSWYQQVLGQGPQFIFQYYEKEERGRGNFPDRFSARQFPNYSSELNVNALLLGDSALYLCASSYSGYRNEQFFGPGTRLTVL.